This section outlines one TCR beta chain sequence together with its context. Its antigen is currently unknown. The data are from a study of CD8+CD57+ T cells in acquired aplastic anemia. Study-level background: An average of approximately 3.2 ug of DNA was obtained from sorted CD4+ and CD8+ cells.

Study-wide findings and caveats: The same twenty-nine CD8+ CDR3 sequences occurred in patients and in controls.

Germline CDR1 is SGDLS and CDR2 is YYNGEE. V was clipped by 0 bases and J by 6 bases, with 4 bases between them. The CDR3 runs 11 residues. Genomic DNA acted as the template from which TCR beta VDJ combination and CDR3 sequence profiling were carried out. TCRdb reprocessed the reads via MiXCR and lists one record per CDR3 protein. The data hold 200,000 to 250,000 distinct CDR3 sequences, with 60% to 80% observed a single time. Flow cytometry had shown expanded CD8+CD57+ cells in the patients chosen for sequencing. With no exception, the patients had severe acquired aplastic anemia. Blood samples were obtained from patients who had received no prior therapy.

Sequencing used sorted CD4+, CD8+, or CD8+CD57+ T cells (not recorded which) from PBMCs. This TCR was recovered from a human donor with aplastic anemia. The chain links TRBV9 to TRBJ2-7; D is unclear. The CDR3 region has the DNA TGTGCCAGCAGCGTAGGAACCGAGCAGTACTTC. This sequence encodes CASSVGTEQYF.